These 32 T cell receptor beta chains share one sample of origin, sequenced in a study of T cells in Graves' hyperthyroidism and ophthalmopathy. Authors of the study amplified TCR beta CDR3 regions from RNA transcripts. A first-round RT-PCR of the TCR CDR3 used the HTBI primer set. One entry per CDR3 protein, called by TCRdb with MiXCR from the multiplex PCR reads. The sample shows hundreds of thousands of distinct CDR3 sequences, 35% to 45% of them seen only once. Sequences were obtained from blood. Receptor source: a man between 18 and 29 years old with Graves' hyperthyroidism.

The V call is TRBV29-1, the J call TRBJ1-2; D is uncertain. The germline V gene encodes CDR1 SQVTM and CDR2 ANQGSEA. With 6 bases removed from V and 2 bases from J, the gap between germline ends came to 13 bases. The CDR3 is 13 residues long. CDR3 sequence reads: CSVDSFPNYGYTF. The CDR3 DNA reads as TGCAGCGTAGACTCCTTCCCCAACTATGGCTACACCTTC. The full variable domain, its missing parts supplied by reference TRBV29-1 and TRBJ1-2, is SAVISQKPSRDICQRGTSLTIQCQVDSQVTMMFWYRQQPGQSLTLIATANQGSEATYESGFVIDKFPISRPNLTFSTLTVSNMSPEDSSIYLCSVDSFPNYGYTFGSGTRLTVV.

Only a few counts were recorded for this clonotype. The J gene is TRBJ2-7, the V gene TRBV7-9; 11 bases line up with TRBD2. V shed 4 bases and J 4 bases; nucleotides not matched to a gene: 6. The CDR3 covers 15 residues. Germline CDR1 is SEHNR and CDR2 is FQNEAQ (reference sequence). The DNA for the CDR3 is TGTGCCAGCAGCTCGATAACTAGCGGGAGTTACGAGCAGTACTTC. Its translation is CASSSITSGSYEQYF.

This clonotype was seen at least ten times. The chain is built from TRBV29-1 and TRBJ1-5; weak D call: TRBD1 (5 bases). The CDR3 covers 14 residues. Germline V CDR1 and CDR2: SQVTM, ANQGSEA. Trimming cost V 7 bases and J 6 bases, with 19 bases left between them. The CDR3 spells CSAQVGVGGQPQHF. The DNA for the CDR3 is TGCAGCGCCCAAGTAGGGGTTGGTGGTCAGCCCCAGCATTTT.

In regard to this clonotype: No DNA is shown, since the ends of the CDR3 on it are uncertain; the CDR3 is the one TCRdb lists. The chain is built from TRBV7-2 and TRBJ2-2. Germline CDR1 is SGHTA and CDR2 is FQGNSA. A total of 11 residues make up the CDR3, ends included. This CDR3 is CASSFAQGAVF.

The V gene is TRBV10-3, the J gene TRBJ1-2; a weak D match, TRBD1 (6 bases). V gave up 3 bases and J gave up 8 bases, with 13 bases separating them. CDR1 and CDR2 (germline): ENHRY, SYGVKD. This CDR3 has 13 residues. The CDR3 sequence: CAISEQGSVGYTF. The DNA for the CDR3 is TGTGCCATCAGTGAACAGGGTAGCGTCGGCTACACCTTC.

The chain joins TRBV5-8 to TRBJ1-5; no definite D call. Germline CDR1 and CDR2: SGHTS and YDEGEE. V was clipped by 0 bases and J by 7 bases, with 11 bases between them. The CDR3 loop spans 14 amino acids. This chain's CDR3 is CASSLGRLGQPQHF. The CDR3 region has the DNA TGTGCCAGCAGCTTGGGGCGGCTGGGGCAGCCCCAGCATTTT.

The chain joins TRBV4-1 to TRBJ1-2; weak D call: TRBD1 (5 bases). Between the trimmed V and J ends, which lost 4 bases and 10 bases, there was a span of 13 bases. Per the germline V gene, CDR1 is MGHRA and CDR2 is YSYEKL. CDR3 length: 12 amino acids. The CDR3 DNA follows: TGCGCCAGCAGCCCCCCTGGGGCCCTCTACACCTTC. Residues: CASSPPGALYTF.

J is TRBJ1-4 and V is TRBV6-6; D possibly corresponds to TRBD1 (6 bases). CDR1 and CDR2 (germline): MNHNY, SVGAGI (reference sequence). The CDR3 is 12 amino acids. V gave up 8 bases and J gave up 11 bases, with 15 bases separating them. The CDR3 DNA reads TGTGCCAGCGGGGGGTCTACAGGGAAACTGTTTTTT. Translated: CASGGSTGKLFF.

The chain combines TRBV10-3 with TRBJ2-7; 8 bases are a match to TRBD2. Looked up from germline, CDR1 is ENHRY and CDR2 is SYGVKD. The CDR3 runs to 15 residues. V lost 0 bases to trimming and J lost 5 bases; unmatched junction nucleotides: 6. The CDR3, as DNA: TGTGCCATCAGTGAGTCGCCGGGAGGGCCACACGAGCAGTACTTC. This sequence encodes CAISESPGGPHEQYF.

This clonotype occurred many times. This chain uses TRBV2 with TRBJ2-7; perhaps TRBD2 as D (5 bases). V lost 8 bases to trimming and J lost 4 bases, with 15 bases between them. This CDR3 spans 13 amino acids. The V gene's germline CDR1 is SNHLY and CDR2 FYNNEI. The CDR3 DNA follows: TGTGCCAGCTGTTGCTCCAGAGGGTACGAGCAGTACTTC. Translated: CASCCSRGYEQYF.

The chain carries TRBV7-2 and TRBJ1-1; 10 nucleotides align to TRBD1. The length of the CDR3 is 16 residues. Trimming cost V 5 bases and J 7 bases; bases outside gene matches: 13. Germline values: CDR1 SGHTA, CDR2 FQGNSA. CDR3 DNA: TGTGCCAGCAGCCCTAGAGGAGGGACAGGGGCCTATGAAGCTTTCTTT. This encodes CASSPRGGTGAYEAFF.

This rearrangement joins TRBV12-3 or TRBV12-4 to TRBJ1-2, with 9 bases that match TRBD1. The CDR3 runs 11 residues. Germline trimming cut 7 bases from V and 9 bases from J; bases unmatched to any gene: 3. Written as DNA, the CDR3 is TGTGCCAGCAAAGGGACAGGGCGCTACACCTTC. Protein sequence: CASKGTGRYTF.

This clonotype has a handful of counts. V gene TRBV5-4 combines with J gene TRBJ1-1; D may be TRBD1 (6 bases). Germline assignment: CDR1 SGHNT and CDR2 YYREEE (reference sequence). V lost 4 bases, J lost 11 bases, and 12 bases lay in between. The CDR3 totals 11 residues. For the CDR3, the DNA is TGTGCCAGCAGCCAGGACAGTTCGGCTTTCTTT. Translating gives CASSQDSSAFF.

There are many counts of this clonotype. V is TRBV10-3 and J is TRBJ1-1; D is unresolved. V gave up 6 bases and J gave up 7 bases, with 21 bases separating them. Germline V CDR1 and CDR2: ENHRY, SYGVKD. The CDR3 is 15 amino acids. In DNA form, the CDR3 reads TGTGCCATCAGAAGGGCTCGGGGAGCAGACGATGAAGCTTTCTTT. Protein: CAIRRARGADDEAFF.

There are a few counts of this clonotype. The chain links TRBV29-1 to TRBJ2-3; unclear D gene. Between the trimmed V and J ends, which lost 4 bases and 4 bases, there was a span of 3 bases. In germline, CDR1 is SQVTM, CDR2 ANQGSEA. The CDR3 has 10 residues. CDR3 protein: CSVVSDTQYF. The CDR3 region has the DNA TGCAGCGTTGTGTCAGATACGCAGTATTTT.

The genes are TRBV10-3 and TRBJ1-6, with D perhaps matching TRBD1 (5 bases). The V end lost 2 bases, the J end lost 13 bases, and 15 bases lay between the germline ends. CDR1 and CDR2 (germline): ENHRY, SYGVKD. This CDR3 comprises 14 residues. CDR3 sequence reads: CAISEPTGDAPLHF. As DNA, the CDR3 is TGTGCCATCAGTGAGCCGACGGGGGATGCCCCCCTCCACTTT.

Concerning this clonotype itself: This may be a read error: a much more frequent sequence differs by one nucleotide. This chain uses TRBV10-2 with TRBJ2-7; D is unresolved. CDR1 is WSHSY, CDR2 SAAADI, per germline. Trimming left V 3 bases short and J 9 bases short, with 6 bases between. The CDR3 contains 10 residues. The CDR3 region has the DNA TGCGCCAGCAGTGATAGAGGGCAGTACTTC. It codes for CASSDRGQYF.

The V and J genes are TRBV14 and TRBJ1-2; 9 positions agree with TRBD1. Germline values: CDR1 SGHDN, CDR2 FVKESK. J was trimmed by 6 bases and V by 2 bases; bases with no gene match: 7. This CDR3 spans 15 amino acids. The CDR3 is CASSQTGTGMNGYTF. The CDR3 DNA is TGTGCCAGCAGCCAAACCGGGACAGGGATGAATGGCTACACCTTC.

This clonotype has ten or more counts. The chain employs TRBV19 and TRBJ1-1; 7 positions match TRBD1. Trimming cost V 5 bases and J 3 bases; bases outside gene matches: 6. The CDR3 consists of 14 residues. Looked up from germline, CDR1 is LNHDA and CDR2 is SQIVND (reference sequence). CDR3 sequence: CASSGIDRDTEAFF. DNA for the CDR3: TGTGCCAGTAGTGGGATAGACAGGGACACTGAAGCTTTCTTT. Variable domain in full (rest from reference TRBV19 and TRBJ1-1): DGGITQSPKYLFRKEGQNVTLSCEQNLNHDAMYWYRQDPGQGLRLIYYSQIVNDFQKGDIAEGYSVSREKKESFPLTVTSAQKNPTAFYLCASSGIDRDTEAFFGQGTRLTVV.

This clonotype was found a few times. The chain employs TRBV7-9 and TRBJ2-5; D remains ambiguous. The CDR3 spans 13 residues. Trimming took 8 bases from V and 2 from J, leaving 12 bases between them. CDR1 is SEHNR, CDR2 FQNEAQ, per germline (reference sequence). In DNA, the CDR3 is TGTGCCAGCTCCGGTCATCCACAAGAGACCCAGTACTTC. As protein: CASSGHPQETQYF.

This clonotype was found many times. The chain recombines TRBV10-3 with TRBJ1-4; D is ambiguous. CDR1 ENHRY and CDR2 SYGVKD come from the germline V gene. V was trimmed by 6 bases and J by 3 bases, leaving 11 bases between them. The CDR3 extends over 14 amino acids. CDR3 bases: TGTGCCATCAGAGCAGGAAACCCTAATGAAAAACTGTTTTTT. Its translation: CAIRAGNPNEKLFF.

The chain links TRBV7-2 to TRBJ2-5, with TRBD2 matching over 8 bases. Germline-derived CDR1 and CDR2 are SGHTA and FQGNSA. V was clipped by 6 bases and J by 2 bases; unmatched bases: 20. This CDR3 contains 19 residues. The CDR3 here is CASSAPEASGSPRQETQYF. CDR3 sequence (DNA): TGTGCCAGCAGTGCCCCGGAGGCTAGCGGGTCCCCTCGTCAAGAGACCCAGTACTTC.

This clonotype was detected many times. The genes are TRBV7-2 and TRBJ1-1; 10 positions match TRBD1. Germline-derived CDR1 and CDR2 are SGHTA and FQGNSA. V lost 9 bases to trimming and J lost 4 bases; unmatched junction nucleotides: 5. The CDR3 length is 13 residues. CDR3 sequence (DNA): TGTGCCAGTAGACAGGGGGCAGGCACTGAAGCTTTCTTT. Amino acids: CASRQGAGTEAFF.

The chain carries TRBV5-4 and TRBJ1-1, with 10 positions matching TRBD1. This CDR3 is 15 amino acids long. V lost 5 bases to trimming and J lost 3 bases; unmatched junction nucleotides: 7. The germline CDR1 and CDR2 sequences are SGHNT and YYREEE (reference sequence). The CDR3 nucleotides read TGTGCCAGCAGTTATGAGGGACAGGGGTACACTGAAGCTTTCTTT. This codes for CASSYEGQGYTEAFF.

A note on this clonotype: An end of the junction does not agree with germline; a read error may underlie this. The chain combines TRBV10-3 with TRBJ1-5; D ambiguous. The CDR3 is made up of 13 amino acids. Per germline, CDR1 ENHRY and CDR2 SYGVKD. The CDR3 DNA reads as TGCGCCATCAGTGAGGCAGCGAATCAGCCCCAGCATTTT. Translation: CAISEAANQPQHF.

This clonotype was observed many times. This chain uses TRBV7-3 with TRBJ2-2; D remains unclear. The V and J ends lost 2 bases and 10 bases respectively, with 14 bases between them. CDR3 length: 14 residues. Germline CDR1 is SGHTA and CDR2 is FQGTGA. In DNA form, the CDR3 reads TGTGCCAGCAGCTTATTGAGTTTCCGTGCGGAGCTGTTTTTT. Its translation: CASSLLSFRAELFF.

This clonotype came up many times. The CDR3 loop reads CASRGGGETQYF. DNA of the CDR3: TGTGCCAGCAGGGGGGGCGGGGAGACCCAGTACTTC. This rearrangement joins TRBV2 to TRBJ2-5; D may match TRBD1 or TRBD2 (6 bases each). The V gene lost 6 bases and the J gene lost 5 bases, with 10 bases spanning the gap. CDR1 is SNHLY and CDR2 is FYNNEI in the germline V gene. The CDR3 runs 12 residues.

This clonotype was counted a few times. V is TRBV20-1 and J is TRBJ2-7; D gene ambiguous. Germline values: CDR1 DFQATT, CDR2 SNEGSKA (reference sequence). This CDR3 has 14 amino acids. V was trimmed by 3 bases and J by 3 bases, leaving 15 bases between them. The CDR3 region has the DNA TGCAGTGCTAGCCCCCAAGGGCCACTCTACGAGCAGTACTTC. Its protein product is CSASPQGPLYEQYF.

This clonotype was counted a few times. The CDR3 spells CASSFGEGAYEQYF. The DNA of the CDR3 is TGCGCCAGCAGCTTCGGTGAAGGAGCCTACGAGCAGTACTTC. The chain has TRBV5-1 and TRBJ2-7; D is undetermined. V shed 2 bases and J shed 2 bases, with 11 bases lying between them. Germline-derived CDR1 and CDR2 are SGHRS and YFSETQ. CDR3 length: 14 amino acids.

This clonotype was found many times. V is TRBV29-1 and J is TRBJ1-1, with D unclear. There are 10 residues in the CDR3. The ends were cut back, 5 bases at V and 7 bases at J, with 8 bases in the middle. Germline CDR1 reads SQVTM; CDR2 reads ANQGSEA. The CDR3 protein is CSVLSGEAFF. Written as DNA, the CDR3 is TGCAGCGTTCTCTCAGGTGAAGCTTTCTTT.

This clonotype was seen ten or more times. The V gene is TRBV7-2, the J gene TRBJ1-3, with a tentative D call TRBD1 (5 bases). Germline CDR1 reads SGHTA; CDR2 reads FQGNSA. The length of the CDR3 is 17 residues. The germline V and J ends were trimmed by 2 bases and 2 bases, with 16 bases remaining between them. The CDR3 nucleotides are TGTGCCAGCAGCTTACGTGCGGGGCAGGGCCCTGGAAACACCATATATTTT. Translation gives CASSLRAGQGPGNTIYF.

This clonotype has a handful of counts. The V gene is TRBV6-1, the J gene TRBJ1-1; unclear D gene. Trimming removed 2 bases from V and 2 bases from J, with 6 bases in between. CDR3 size: 13 residues. Germline CDR1 MNHNS, CDR2 SASEGT. This chain's CDR3 is CASSELANTEAFF. The CDR3 DNA reads as TGTGCCAGCAGTGAATTGGCCAACACTGAAGCTTTCTTT.